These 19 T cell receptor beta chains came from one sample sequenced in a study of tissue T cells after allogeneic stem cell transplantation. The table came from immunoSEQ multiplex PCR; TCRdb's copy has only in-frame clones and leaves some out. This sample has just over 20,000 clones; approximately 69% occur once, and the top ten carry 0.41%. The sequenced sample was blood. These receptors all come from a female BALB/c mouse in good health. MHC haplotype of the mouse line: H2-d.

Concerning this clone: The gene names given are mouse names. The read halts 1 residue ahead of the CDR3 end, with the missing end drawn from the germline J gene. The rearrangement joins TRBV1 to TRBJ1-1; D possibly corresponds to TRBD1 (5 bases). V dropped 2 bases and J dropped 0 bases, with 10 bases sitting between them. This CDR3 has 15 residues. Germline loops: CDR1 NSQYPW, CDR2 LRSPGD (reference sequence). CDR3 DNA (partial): TGCACCTGCAGTGCAACCGGGACCGCAAACACAGAAGTCTTC. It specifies CTCSATGTANTEVF. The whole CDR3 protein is CTCSATGTANTEVFF.

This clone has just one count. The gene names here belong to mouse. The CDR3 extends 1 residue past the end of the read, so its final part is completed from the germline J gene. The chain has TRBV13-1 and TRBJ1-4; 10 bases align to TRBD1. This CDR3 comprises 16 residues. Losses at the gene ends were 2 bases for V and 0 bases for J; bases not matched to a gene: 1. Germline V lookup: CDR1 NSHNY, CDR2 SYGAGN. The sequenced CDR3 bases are TGTGCCAGCAGTGAGGGACAGGGGTTTTCCAACGAAAGATTATTT. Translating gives CASSEGQGFSNERLF. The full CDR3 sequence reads CASSEGQGFSNERLFF.

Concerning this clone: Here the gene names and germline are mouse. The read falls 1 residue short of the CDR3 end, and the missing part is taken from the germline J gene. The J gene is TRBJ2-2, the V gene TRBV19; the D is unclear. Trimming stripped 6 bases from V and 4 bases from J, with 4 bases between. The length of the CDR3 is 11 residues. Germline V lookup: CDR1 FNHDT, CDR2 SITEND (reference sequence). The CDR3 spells CASTATGQLYF. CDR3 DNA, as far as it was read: TGTGCCAGCACGGCCACCGGGCAGCTCTAC.

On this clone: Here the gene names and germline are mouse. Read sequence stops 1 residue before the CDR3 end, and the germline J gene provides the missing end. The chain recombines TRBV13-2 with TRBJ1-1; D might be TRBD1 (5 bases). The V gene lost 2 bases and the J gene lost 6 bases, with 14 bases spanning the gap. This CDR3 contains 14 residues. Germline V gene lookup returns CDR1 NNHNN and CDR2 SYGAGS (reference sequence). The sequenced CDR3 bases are TGTGCCAGCGGTGAACGGGGAGGGGAGGCAGAAGTCTTC. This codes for CASGERGGEAEVF. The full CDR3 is CASGERGGEAEVFF.

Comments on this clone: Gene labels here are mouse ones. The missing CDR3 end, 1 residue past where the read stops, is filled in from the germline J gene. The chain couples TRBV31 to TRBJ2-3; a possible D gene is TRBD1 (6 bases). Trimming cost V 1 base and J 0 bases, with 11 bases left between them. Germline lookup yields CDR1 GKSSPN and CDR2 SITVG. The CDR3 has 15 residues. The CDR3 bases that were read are TGTGCCTGGAGTCCGGGACAATTTAGTGCAGAAACGCTGTAT. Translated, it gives CAWSPGQFSAETLY. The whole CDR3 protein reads CAWSPGQFSAETLYF.

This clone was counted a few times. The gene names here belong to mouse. The CDR3 bases that were read are TGTGCCAGCAGTGGGGGGGATTCCAACGAAAGATTATTT. Translating gives CASSGGDSNERLF. The entire CDR3 protein is CASSGGDSNERLFF. J is TRBJ1-4 and V is TRBV19; possibly TRBD1 for D (5 bases). The read gets to within 1 residue of the CDR3 end, and the germline J gene fills in the rest. V was clipped by 4 bases and J by 1 base, with 8 bases between them. CDR1 FNHDT and CDR2 SITEND come from the germline V gene (reference sequence). This CDR3 region has 14 residues.

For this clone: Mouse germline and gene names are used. CDR3 sequence reads: CASSDAGPLAEQFF. Partial CDR3 DNA: TGTGCCAGCAGTGATGCGGGTCCTCTGGCTGAGCAGTTC. The J gene is TRBJ2-1, the V gene TRBV13-3; D gene ambiguous. From the germline J gene comes the end of the CDR3, since the read stops 1 residue before it. This CDR3 has 14 residues. Deletions cut 0 bases from V and 7 bases from J, with 11 bases between. In germline, CDR1 is NNHDY, CDR2 SYVADS.

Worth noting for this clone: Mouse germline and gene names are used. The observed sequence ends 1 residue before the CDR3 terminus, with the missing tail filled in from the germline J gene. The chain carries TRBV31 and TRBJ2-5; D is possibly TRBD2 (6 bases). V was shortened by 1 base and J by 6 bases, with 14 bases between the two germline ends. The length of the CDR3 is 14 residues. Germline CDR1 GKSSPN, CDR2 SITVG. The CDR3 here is CAWSQWGLRDTQYF. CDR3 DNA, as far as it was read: TGTGCCTGGAGTCAGTGGGGGTTGAGGGACACCCAGTAC.

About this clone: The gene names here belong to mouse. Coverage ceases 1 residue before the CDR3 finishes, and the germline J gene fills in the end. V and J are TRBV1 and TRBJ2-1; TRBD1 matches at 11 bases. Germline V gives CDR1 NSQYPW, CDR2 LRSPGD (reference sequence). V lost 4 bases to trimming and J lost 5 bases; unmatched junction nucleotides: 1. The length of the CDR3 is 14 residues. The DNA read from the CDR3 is TGCACCTGCAGTGAGGACAGGGGGCATGCTGAGCAGTTC. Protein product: CTCSEDRGHAEQF. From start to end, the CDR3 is CTCSEDRGHAEQFF.

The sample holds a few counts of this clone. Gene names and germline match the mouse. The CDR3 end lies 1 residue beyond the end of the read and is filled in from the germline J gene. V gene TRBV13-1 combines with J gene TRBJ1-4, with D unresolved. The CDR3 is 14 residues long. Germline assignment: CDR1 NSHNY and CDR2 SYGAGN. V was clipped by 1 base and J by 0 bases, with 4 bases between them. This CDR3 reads CASSDRISNERLFF. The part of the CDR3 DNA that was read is TGTGCCAGCAGTGATCGCATTTCCAACGAAAGATTATTT. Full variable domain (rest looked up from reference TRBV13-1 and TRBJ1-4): EAAVTQSPRNKVTVTGGNVTLSCRQTNSHNYMYWYRQDTGHGLRLIHYSYGAGNLRIGDVPDGYKATRTTQEDFFLLLELASPSQTSLYFCASSDRISNERLFFGHGTKLSVL.

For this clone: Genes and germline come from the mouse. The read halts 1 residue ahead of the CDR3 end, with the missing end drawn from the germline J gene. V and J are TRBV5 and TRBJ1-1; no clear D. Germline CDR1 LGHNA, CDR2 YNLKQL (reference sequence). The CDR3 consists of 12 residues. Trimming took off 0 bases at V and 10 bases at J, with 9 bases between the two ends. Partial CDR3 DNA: TGTGCCAGCAGCCAAGATTTGGTTGGAGTCTTC. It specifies CASSQDLVGVF. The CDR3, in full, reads CASSQDLVGVFF.

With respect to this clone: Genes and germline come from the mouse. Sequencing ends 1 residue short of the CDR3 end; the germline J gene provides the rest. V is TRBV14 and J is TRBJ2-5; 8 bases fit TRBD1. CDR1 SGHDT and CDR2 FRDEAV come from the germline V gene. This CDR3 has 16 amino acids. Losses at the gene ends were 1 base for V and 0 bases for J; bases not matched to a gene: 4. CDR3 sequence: CASSFPRGQNQDTQYF. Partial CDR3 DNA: TGTGCCAGCAGTTTCCCCAGGGGGCAGAACCAAGACACCCAGTAC.

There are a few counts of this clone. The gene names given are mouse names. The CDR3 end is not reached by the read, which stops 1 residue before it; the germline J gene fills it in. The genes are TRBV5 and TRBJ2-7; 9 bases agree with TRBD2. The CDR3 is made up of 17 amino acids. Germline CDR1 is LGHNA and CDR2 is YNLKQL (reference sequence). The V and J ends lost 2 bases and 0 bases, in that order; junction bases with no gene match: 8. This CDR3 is CASSQISDWGSSYEQYF. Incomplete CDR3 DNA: TGTGCCAGCAGCCAAATCAGCGACTGGGGGAGCTCCTATGAACAGTAC.

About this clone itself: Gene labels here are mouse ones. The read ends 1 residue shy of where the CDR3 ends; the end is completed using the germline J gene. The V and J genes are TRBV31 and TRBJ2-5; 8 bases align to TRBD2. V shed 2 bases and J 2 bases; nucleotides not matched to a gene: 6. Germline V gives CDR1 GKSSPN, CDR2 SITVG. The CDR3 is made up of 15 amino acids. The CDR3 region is CAWSGGGRSQDTQYF. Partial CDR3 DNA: TGTGCCTGGAGTGGGGGGGGGCGCTCCCAAGACACCCAGTAC.

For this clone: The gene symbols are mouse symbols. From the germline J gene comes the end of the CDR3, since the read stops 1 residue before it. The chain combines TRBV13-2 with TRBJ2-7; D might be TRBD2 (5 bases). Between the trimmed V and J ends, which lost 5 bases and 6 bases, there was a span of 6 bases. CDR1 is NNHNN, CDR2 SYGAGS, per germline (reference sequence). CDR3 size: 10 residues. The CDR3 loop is CASGLVEQYF. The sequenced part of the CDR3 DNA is TGTGCCAGCGGACTGGTTGAACAGTAC.

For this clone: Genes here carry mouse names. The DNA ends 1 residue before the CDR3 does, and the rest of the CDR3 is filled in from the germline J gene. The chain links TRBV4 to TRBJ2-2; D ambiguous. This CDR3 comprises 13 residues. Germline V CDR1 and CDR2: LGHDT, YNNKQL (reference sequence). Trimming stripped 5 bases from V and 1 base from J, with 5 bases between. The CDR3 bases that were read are TGTGCCAGCAGCCCAAGAAACACCGGGCAGCTCTAC. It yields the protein CASSPRNTGQLY. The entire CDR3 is CASSPRNTGQLYF.

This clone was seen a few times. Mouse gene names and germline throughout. CDR3 DNA, as far as it was read: TGTGCCAGCAGCCATCCGGGACAGTCTAGTGCAGAAACGCTGTAT. This encodes CASSHPGQSSAETLY. The whole CDR3 reads CASSHPGQSSAETLYF. The rearrangement uses TRBV2 and TRBJ2-3; 7 bases are shared with TRBD1. With the read ending 1 residue before the CDR3 end, the germline J gene is used to fill in that end. V dropped 3 bases and J dropped 0; count of bases not matched to a gene: 6. This CDR3 contains 16 residues. CDR1 is LGHNA and CDR2 is YSYQKL in the germline V gene.

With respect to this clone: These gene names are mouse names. The DNA read from the CDR3 is TGTGCCAGCAAACAGACAGCAAACACAGAAGTCTTC. Protein: CASKQTANTEVF. The entire CDR3 protein reads CASKQTANTEVFF. This chain links TRBV19 with TRBJ1-1; the D gene is possibly TRBD1 (5 bases). The CDR3 end is not reached by the read, which stops 1 residue before it; the germline J gene fills it in. The V end lost 6 bases, the J end lost 0 bases, and 9 bases lay between the germline ends. Germline V gene data show CDR1 as FNHDT and CDR2 as SITEND (reference sequence). This CDR3 is built from 13 residues.

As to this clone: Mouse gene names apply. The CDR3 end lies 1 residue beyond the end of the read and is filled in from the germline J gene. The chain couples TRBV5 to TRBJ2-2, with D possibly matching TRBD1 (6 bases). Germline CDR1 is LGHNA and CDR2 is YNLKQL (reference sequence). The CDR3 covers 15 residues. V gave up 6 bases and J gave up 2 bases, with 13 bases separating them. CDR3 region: CASSQDSPNTGQLYF. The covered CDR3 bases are TGTGCCAGCAGTCAGGACAGCCCTAACACCGGGCAGCTCTAC.